This T cell receptor beta chain was identified in a study of vaccination effects on CD4 cells after COVID-19. Whole-study context: Post-vaccine draws lagged the second dose by a median of 72 days.

Peptide-pool stimulation followed by sequencing identified expanded antigen-specific CD4+ clonotypes in the ViraFEST assay. Researchers isolated CD4+ T cells once approximately eleven days of culture had elapsed. The cohort was immunized with two doses of either the BNT162b2 or mRNA-1273 vaccine. J gave up 0 bases and V 7 bases, and 10 bases lay outside the gene matches. Germline CDR1 reads SEHNR; CDR2 reads FQNEAQ (reference sequence). The length of the CDR3 is 17 residues. In regard to this clone: Its target is unknown.

Here immunoSEQ multiplex PCR was the method, and the copy in TCRdb shows in-frame clones only, minus some. The sample shows approximately 61,000 clones, more than 70% of them seen only once. Sequencing was performed on CD4+ T cells from PBMCs cultured with HCoV-229E spike peptides, taken after COVID-19 vaccination. The TCR sequence derives from a human donor who received a COVID-19 vaccine. This chain joins TRBV7-9 and TRBJ1-3; 9 bases align to TRBD1. The CDR3 protein is CASTKGQGPISGNTIYF. In DNA form, the CDR3 reads TGTGCCAGCACCAAAGGACAGGGGCCGATCTCTGGAAACACCATATATTTT.